Below are 26 T cell receptor beta chains sequenced from a single sample in a study of T cell responses to AZD1222 COVID-19 vaccine. Profiled with immunoSEQ multiplex PCR; TCRdb holds only in-frame clones, not every one. The data show more than 65,000 clones, roughly 88% seen once. Specimen: peripheral blood, collected 28 days after the second AZD1222 dose. The receptor set was obtained from an adult who received the AZD1222 COVID-19 vaccine.

The gene calls are TRBV29-1 and TRBJ2-7; TRBD1 agrees at 7 bases. Trimming cost V 3 bases and J 3 bases; bases outside gene matches: 14. Germline CDR1 is SQVTM and CDR2 is ANQGSEA. This CDR3 has 16 amino acids. The CDR3 coding sequence is TGCAGCGTTGATTTTGAGTCCGAGACAGGGATCTACGAGCAGTACTTC. It yields the protein CSVDFESETGIYEQYF.

This chain uses TRBV6-1 with TRBJ1-6; tentatively, D is TRBD1 (5 bases). The CDR3 extends over 13 amino acids. V lost 3 bases to trimming and J lost 6 bases, with 6 bases between them. Germline loops: CDR1 MNHNS, CDR2 SASEGT. In DNA, the CDR3 is TGTGCCAGCAGTGAGACAGTTAATTCACCCCTCCACTTT. This codes for CASSETVNSPLHF.

The chain is built from TRBV5-4 and TRBJ2-7, with 7 bases matching TRBD2. CDR3 length: 16 residues. Germline trimming cut 6 bases from V and 0 bases from J; bases unmatched to any gene: 12. Per germline, CDR1 SGHNT and CDR2 YYREEE (reference sequence). The CDR3 nucleotides are TGTGCCAGCACCCATTTGGGGCGGGAGCGCTCCTACGAGCAGTACTTC. Protein product: CASTHLGRERSYEQYF.

The chain employs TRBV18 and TRBJ1-2, with D maybe TRBD1 (5 bases). Germline loops: CDR1 KGHSH, CDR2 LQKENI. The CDR3 covers 15 residues. With 4 bases removed from V and 1 base from J, the gap between germline ends came to 13 bases. The CDR3 region has the DNA TGTGCCAGCTCACGCGACGCGGGACTTAACTATGGCTACACCTTC. Translating gives CASSRDAGLNYGYTF.

This rearrangement joins TRBV5-1 to TRBJ2-1, with D unresolved. The germline V gene has CDR1 SGHRS and CDR2 YFSETQ. Trimming took 1 base from V and 4 from J, leaving 6 bases between them. This CDR3 region has 13 residues. CDR3 nucleotides: TGCGCCAGCAGCTTGAGTCAATACAATGAGCAGTTCTTC. It translates to CASSLSQYNEQFF.

The V call is TRBV24-1, the J call TRBJ2-1, with 12 bases fitting TRBD2. This CDR3 comprises 17 residues. Germline V gene data show CDR1 as KGHDR and CDR2 as SFDVKD. V shed 4 bases and J 5 bases; nucleotides not matched to a gene: 8. The CDR3 bases are TGTGCCACCAGTGACTCGTGGACTAGCGGGGTGAACAATGAGCAGTTCTTC. Amino acid sequence: CATSDSWTSGVNNEQFF.

This chain links TRBV28 with TRBJ1-5, with D possibly TRBD1 on 5 matching bases. Germline CDR1 reads MDHEN; CDR2 reads SYDVKM. V was shortened by 5 bases and J by 2 bases, with 10 bases between the two germline ends. The CDR3 is 14 residues long. In DNA form, the CDR3 reads TGTGCCAGCAGTCGGGACGGCGGCAATCAGCCCCAGCATTTT. Amino acids: CASSRDGGNQPQHF.

This chain links TRBV11-2 with TRBJ2-7; the D is unclear. Germline assignment: CDR1 SGHAT and CDR2 FQNNGV. This CDR3 spans 14 amino acids. V was shortened by 2 bases and J by 9 bases, with 17 bases between the two germline ends. DNA of the CDR3: TGTGCCAGCAGCTTAAGCAGGAGACAATTCGGGCAGTACTTC. Translation: CASSLSRRQFGQYF.

This clone has only a few counts. The chain uses TRBV5-4 and TRBJ2-1; D is unresolved. V was pared by 1 base and J by 4 bases, with 12 bases between. From germline, CDR1 is SGHNT and CDR2 YYREEE (reference sequence). The CDR3 sequence is 15 residues long. The CDR3 sequence is CASSLRVGEYNEQFF. CDR3 nucleotides: TGTGCCAGCAGCTTGAGGGTAGGCGAGTACAATGAGCAGTTCTTC.

J is TRBJ1-1 and V is TRBV19; D call uncertain. The germline V gene encodes CDR1 LNHDA and CDR2 SQIVND (reference sequence). Trimming took off 2 bases at V and 5 bases at J, with 12 bases between the two ends. This CDR3 contains 14 residues. CDR3 protein: CASSIQVTGTEAFF. The CDR3 coding sequence is TGTGCCAGTAGTATACAGGTCACGGGAACTGAAGCTTTCTTT.

This clone was detected a few times. The rearrangement uses TRBV4-1 and TRBJ1-2; no clear D. The V and J ends lost 1 base and 4 bases respectively, with 13 bases between them. The CDR3 extends over 15 amino acids. CDR1 is MGHRA, CDR2 YSYEKL, per germline. The CDR3 loop is CASSQVGGGTYGYTF. In DNA, the CDR3 is TGCGCCAGCAGCCAAGTCGGCGGAGGAACCTATGGCTACACCTTC.

The J gene is TRBJ1-5, the V gene TRBV6-2 or TRBV6-3, with TRBD1 identical over 10 bases. V gave up 5 bases and J gave up 6 bases; unmatched junction bases: 13. CDR1 and CDR2 from the germline V gene are MNHEY and SVGEGT. The CDR3 runs 17 residues. The chain's CDR3 is CASSRPPGQGSAQPQHF. The CDR3 DNA reads as TGTGCCAGCAGTCGCCCACCGGGACAGGGGTCAGCTCAGCCCCAGCATTTT.

The CDR3 protein is CASSLGGQSYNSPLHF. DNA of the CDR3: TGTGCCAGCAGCTTAGGAGGGCAATCCTATAATTCACCCCTCCACTTT. The J gene is TRBJ1-6, the V gene TRBV7-9; the D is unclear. V lost 1 base, J lost 1 base, and 8 bases lay in between. This CDR3 has 16 amino acids. CDR1 SEHNR and CDR2 FQNEAQ come from the germline V gene (reference sequence).

This clone was detected only a few times. CDR3 in DNA: TGTGCCAGCAGCTTGGAGGGCAGGGGGGCCACAGATACGCAGTATTTT. Translated, it gives CASSLEGRGATDTQYF. The chain carries TRBV5-8 and TRBJ2-3; possibly TRBD1 for D (7 bases). Germline CDR1 is SGHTS and CDR2 is YDEGEE. The CDR3 covers 16 residues. V shed 0 bases and J shed 2 bases, with 13 bases lying between them.

The rearrangement uses TRBV6-2 or TRBV6-3 and TRBJ1-1, with a possible D match to TRBD1 (5 bases). This CDR3 has 11 amino acids. V was shortened by 6 bases and J by 8 bases, with 10 bases between the two germline ends. Germline-derived CDR1 and CDR2 are MNHEY and SVGEGT. The CDR3: CASSPDSEAFF. CDR3 in DNA: TGTGCCAGCAGCCCCGACAGCGAAGCTTTCTTT.

The rearrangement uses TRBV13 and TRBJ1-2; 8 positions match TRBD1. Trimming cost V 4 bases and J 8 bases; bases outside gene matches: 9. The germline V gene encodes CDR1 PRHDT and CDR2 FYEKMQ (reference sequence). The CDR3 spans 14 residues. The CDR3 DNA follows: TGTGCCAGCAGCTCGGACAGGGAAGAAGGGGGCTACACCTTC. It codes for CASSSDREEGGYTF.

The chain joins TRBV28 to TRBJ2-7, with D hard to call. Trimming left V 2 bases short and J 3 bases short, with 5 bases between. The CDR3 totals 12 residues. From germline, CDR1 is MDHEN and CDR2 SYDVKM. CDR3 DNA sequence: TGTGCCAGCAGTTTACCCAGCTACGAGCAGTACTTC. Amino acid sequence: CASSLPSYEQYF.

This clone showed up just a few times. V and J are TRBV5-4 and TRBJ2-7; D might be TRBD2 (5 bases). The CDR3 has 15 amino acids. Germline values: CDR1 SGHNT, CDR2 YYREEE (reference sequence). Trimming removed 0 bases from V and 1 base from J, with 11 bases in between. The CDR3 spells CASSLAGKRSYEQYF. CDR3 nucleotide sequence: TGTGCCAGCAGCTTGGCCGGGAAAAGGTCCTACGAGCAGTACTTC.

J is TRBJ2-7 and V is TRBV28, with TRBD2 as a possible D gene (5 bases). CDR3 length: 13 amino acids. Germline V CDR1 and CDR2: MDHEN, SYDVKM. V lost 5 bases and J lost 3, with 11 bases in between. The CDR3 region has the DNA TGTGCCAGCAGTCACCCGGGGTTCTACGAGCAGTACTTC. Encoded protein: CASSHPGFYEQYF.

The chain couples TRBV30 to TRBJ2-3; no firm D call. Germline loops: CDR1 GTSNPN, CDR2 SVGIG (reference sequence). With 2 bases removed from V and 0 bases from J, the gap between germline ends came to 9 bases. CDR3 size: 14 residues. The CDR3 sequence: CAWSSGLSTDTQYF. In DNA, the CDR3 is TGTGCCTGGAGTTCGGGCCTCAGCACAGATACGCAGTATTTT.

The gene calls are TRBV27 and TRBJ2-1; 11 bases fit TRBD1. The CDR3 contains 15 residues. Germline values: CDR1 MNHEY, CDR2 SMNVEV (reference sequence). Germline trimming cut 6 bases from V and 7 bases from J; bases unmatched to any gene: 8. In DNA, the CDR3 is TGTGCCAGCAGCCCTACCCGGGACAGGGGGAATGAGCAGTTCTTC. This translates into CASSPTRDRGNEQFF.

This chain connects TRBV6-5 to TRBJ1-5; weak D call: TRBD1 (5 bases). This CDR3 contains 15 residues. The V and J ends lost 6 bases and 2 bases respectively, with 14 bases between them. CDR1 and CDR2 (germline): MNHEY, SVGAGI. The CDR3 loop is CASRRTGPGNQPQHF. The CDR3 bases are TGTGCCAGCAGGAGAACGGGGCCGGGCAATCAGCCCCAGCATTTT.

The chain links TRBV6-5 to TRBJ2-2; D gene ambiguous. Germline CDR1 is MNHEY and CDR2 is SVGAGI. The V and J ends lost 2 bases and 3 bases respectively, with 4 bases between them. The CDR3 totals 13 residues. As DNA, the CDR3 is TGTGCCAGCAGTTACAGGGACACCGGGGAGCTGTTTTTT. As protein: CASSYRDTGELFF.

V is TRBV29-1 and J is TRBJ2-1; TRBD2 matches at 13 bases. The CDR3 is made up of 17 amino acids. The V segment lost 7 bases and the J segment 7 bases; nucleotides outside the gene matches: 16. The V gene's germline CDR1 is SQVTM and CDR2 ANQGSEA. CDR3 in DNA: TGCAGCGGGGACACCCTCCGTGGGACTAGCGGGGTTAATGAGCAGTTCTTC. Its translation is CSGDTLRGTSGVNEQFF.

This chain connects TRBV6-1 to TRBJ2-7; D unresolved. V gave up 3 bases and J gave up 0 bases, with 9 bases separating them. Germline V lookup: CDR1 MNHNS, CDR2 SASEGT. The CDR3 covers 14 residues. The CDR3 DNA sequence: TGTGCCAGCAGTGAGCGAGCTACCTCCTACGAGCAGTACTTC. This codes for CASSERATSYEQYF.

The table lists this clone with a count of one. The chain is built from TRBV4-3 and TRBJ1-5, with a tentative D call TRBD1 (5 bases). CDR1 is LGHNA, CDR2 YSLEER, per germline. This CDR3 has 14 residues. V was clipped by 1 base and J by 7 bases, with 11 bases between them. CDR3 amino acids: CASSQVQGGQPQHF. The CDR3, as DNA: TGCGCCAGCAGCCAAGTGCAGGGTGGACAGCCCCAGCATTTT.